This entry is about one T cell receptor beta chain. The antigen is undetermined. PCR involved 60 Vbeta and 13 Jbeta primers. The assay was immunoSEQ multiplex PCR, and TCRdb's table has in-frame clones only and misses some. Found here are about 140,000 clones, approximately 87% of them singletons; the top ten hold more than 4.5%. This sample is drawn from a study of cytomegalovirus exposure and HLA in healthy donors. Study outcomes and limitations: The investigators catalogued under 200 TCR beta chains as cytomegalovirus-associated.

Germline values: CDR1 SQVTM, CDR2 ANQGSEA. CDR3 size: 15 residues. J lost 2 bases, V lost 4 bases, and 5 bases had no gene match. This receptor was obtained from a woman between 25 and 40 years old in good health and CMV-seronegative. The chain joins TRBV29-1 to TRBJ2-1; 10 nucleotides line up with TRBD2. Specimen: PBMCs. DNA for the CDR3: TGCAGCGTTGGACGGACTAGCGGAACCTACAATGAGCAGTTCTTC. Its protein product is CSVGRTSGTYNEQFF.